Listed here are 8 T cell receptor beta chains from one sample, sequenced in a study of Graves' ophthalmopathy and Graves' hyperthyroidism. The study amplified TCR beta CDR3 regions using RNA transcripts. After a first-round RT-PCR with HTBI primers, a second-round multiplex PCR was run. TCRdb re-called the multiplex PCR reads through MiXCR, storing one row per CDR3 protein. The sample carries 660,000 or so distinct CDR3 sequences, about two fifths recorded once. Specimen: peripheral blood. The receptors were sampled from an adult man with Graves' ophthalmopathy.

Points on this clonotype: A much larger clone differs by one base, so this may be a read error. This chain connects TRBV7-2 to TRBJ1-1, with D unresolved. The length of the CDR3 is 11 residues. V gave up 8 bases and J gave up 6 bases, with 10 bases separating them. Germline V gene sequence: CDR1 SGHTA, CDR2 FQGNSA. In nucleotides, the CDR3 is TGTGCCAGCGGCCCTCGAGCTGAAGCTTTCTTT. This gives the protein CASGPRAEAFF.

This clonotype was detected many times. V and J are TRBV25-1 and TRBJ2-5; 9 bases match TRBD2. V lost 1 base and J lost 5; bases outside the gene matches: 11. Looked up from germline, CDR1 is MGHDK and CDR2 is SYGVNS. The CDR3 has 17 amino acids. This chain's CDR3 is CASSESPGAGGPETQYF. CDR3 nucleotides: TGTGCCAGCAGTGAATCACCGGGGGCGGGGGGGCCGGAGACCCAGTACTTC.

The V gene is TRBV4-2, the J gene TRBJ1-1; the D is unclear. This CDR3 region has 11 residues. V was pared by 1 base and J by 10 bases, with 7 bases between. Per the germline V gene, CDR1 is LGHNA and CDR2 is YNFKEQ. The CDR3 loop is CASSQGSGAFF. The DNA of the CDR3 is TGTGCCAGCAGCCAAGGGTCGGGAGCTTTCTTT.

Concerning this clonotype: This sequence may be a read error, since a much larger clone differs from it by one base. V usage is TRBV2 and J usage is TRBJ1-2; D ambiguous. Germline values: CDR1 SNHLY, CDR2 FYNNEI. The CDR3 spans 16 residues. The CDR3 is CASSESVRVDSYSYTF. DNA of the CDR3: TGTGCCAGCAGTGAAAGTGTGAGGGTGGATTCCTATAGCTACACCTTC. Complete variable domain (other parts from reference TRBV2 and TRBJ1-2): EPEVTQTPSHQVTQMGQEVILRCVPISNHLYFYWYRQILGQKVEFLVSFYNNEISEKSEIFDDQFSVERPDGSNFTLKIRSTKLEDSAMYFCASSESVRVDSYSYTFGSGTRLTVV.

This clonotype was found many times. The J gene is TRBJ2-7, the V gene TRBV19; D gene ambiguous. The CDR3 is 13 residues long. Trimming pared 1 base from V and 1 base from J, leaving 5 bases between. The germline gives CDR1 LNHDA, CDR2 SQIVND (reference sequence). The CDR3 is CASSIAVSYEQYF. CDR3 nucleotide sequence: TGTGCCAGTAGTATAGCGGTATCCTACGAGCAGTACTTC.

This clonotype was counted at least ten times. The chain recombines TRBV10-3 with TRBJ1-2; D remains ambiguous. This CDR3 has 14 amino acids. V was shortened by 0 bases and J by 7 bases, with 12 bases between the two germline ends. Germline values: CDR1 ENHRY, CDR2 SYGVKD. CDR3: CAISESRALAGYTF. The CDR3 DNA reads TGTGCCATCAGTGAGTCGAGGGCTTTAGCTGGCTACACCTTC.

Worth noting for this clonotype: This may arise from a read error, as a much more abundant clone is one base away. The conserved phenylalanine or tryptophan is not found at the CDR3 terminus, so this likely reflects a read error. V usage is TRBV7-3 and J usage is TRBJ1-6, with 7 bases that match TRBD1. Germline trimming cut 7 bases from V and 9 bases from J; bases unmatched to any gene: 9. Germline V lookup: CDR1 SGHTA, CDR2 FQGTGA. The length of the CDR3 is 14 residues. CDR3 in amino acids: CASKEDRRGSPLHL. CDR3 nucleotides: TGTGCCAGCAAGGAGGACAGGCGAGGTTCACCCCTCCACCTT.

V gene TRBV25-1 combines with J gene TRBJ1-1, with D perhaps matching TRBD1 (6 bases). Germline V lookup: CDR1 MGHDK, CDR2 SYGVNS. This CDR3 has 15 residues. Trimming shortened V by 6 bases and J by 0 bases, and 14 bases separated the two germline ends. The CDR3 loop reads CASSPGQNLNTEAFF. DNA of the CDR3: TGTGCCAGCAGCCCAGGACAGAACCTGAACACTGAAGCTTTCTTT.